Each of the 24 T cell receptor beta chains below was sequenced from the same sample in a study of T cells in Graves' hyperthyroidism and ophthalmopathy (dated by TCRdb to about 2019). The library relied on multiplex PCR. Sequenced on an Illumina HiSeq 2000. TCR beta CDR3 regions were amplified from RNA transcripts. For the first round of RT-PCR on the TCR CDR3, the HTBI primer set was used together with the Qiagen OneStep RT-PCR kit. The public reads were reanalyzed by TCRdb: fastp trimming at Q25, MiXCR alignment, in-frame beta chains only. CDR3 protein sequences are deduplicated, and each keeps its most common genes and DNA. The sample contains around 400,000 distinct CDR3 sequences, roughly 15% of them found a single time. The leading ten clones occupy roughly 19% of the sample. The sequencing input was blood. These receptors were collected from a woman aged 60 to 75 with Graves' ophthalmopathy.

Comment on this clonotype: Being one base from a much bigger clone, this may be a read error. CDR3 protein: CASSVPSGNADTQCF. The CDR3 DNA sequence: TGTGCCAGCAGCGTACCCAGCGGGAATGCAGATACGCAGTGTTTT. The chain combines TRBV5-6 with TRBJ2-3; 7 nucleotides agree with TRBD2. This CDR3 spans 15 amino acids. The germline V gene has CDR1 SGHDT and CDR2 YYEEEE.

The J gene is TRBJ2-3, the V gene TRBV7-2; 10 bases agree with TRBD2. In germline, CDR1 is SGHTA, CDR2 FQGNSA. This CDR3 comprises 19 residues. V was pared by 5 bases and J by 2 bases, with 16 bases of the junction left unmatched. The CDR3 DNA reads as TGTGCCAGCAGCCCCCGGGGGGGGGCTAGCGGGAGACTCACAGATACGCAGTATTTT. As protein: CASSPRGGASGRLTDTQYF.

This clonotype came up many times. V and J are TRBV5-1 and TRBJ1-2; 12 nucleotides agree with TRBD1. The CDR3 consists of 14 residues. In germline, CDR1 is SGHRS, CDR2 YFSETQ. V shed 4 bases and J 6 bases; nucleotides not matched to a gene: 4. This CDR3 reads CASSMGQGANGYTF. CDR3 nucleotide sequence: TGCGCCAGCAGCATGGGACAGGGGGCGAATGGCTACACCTTC.

This clonotype was recorded at least ten times. The chain is built from TRBV5-1 and TRBJ1-1; perhaps TRBD1 as D (6 bases). From germline, CDR1 is SGHRS and CDR2 YFSETQ. CDR3 length: 12 amino acids. The V gene lost 4 bases and the J gene lost 8 bases, with 12 bases spanning the gap. CDR3: CASSPPGTEAFF. In DNA form, the CDR3 reads TGCGCCAGCAGCCCCCCCGGGACAGAAGCTTTCTTT.

This clonotype was detected many times. The chain joins TRBV7-2 to TRBJ2-3; 8 bases map to TRBD2. V trimming: 3 bases; J trimming: 0 bases; junction bases outside the gene matches: 5. This CDR3 is 16 amino acids long. CDR1 and CDR2 (germline): SGHTA, FQGNSA. This CDR3 is CASSFGGAVSTDTQYF. As DNA, the CDR3 is TGTGCCAGCAGCTTCGGGGGGGCGGTGAGCACAGATACGCAGTATTTT.

This clonotype was recorded a few times. The chain employs TRBV12-3 or TRBV12-4 and TRBJ1-2; maybe TRBD1 (5 bases). This CDR3 contains 18 residues. Trimming cost V 3 bases and J 4 bases, with 24 bases left between them. CDR3 region: CASSFLLGPAEGGYGYTF. In nucleotides, the CDR3 is TGTGCCAGCAGTTTTTTGTTGGGGCCGGCGGAGGGCGGCTATGGCTACACCTTC.

This clonotype has a handful of counts. The chain joins TRBV6-6 to TRBJ2-7, with D possibly being TRBD1 or TRBD2 (5 bases each). The CDR3 is made up of 14 amino acids. V gave up 2 bases and J gave up 2 bases, with 10 bases separating them. Germline-derived CDR1 and CDR2 are MNHNY and SVGAGI (reference sequence). This chain's CDR3 is CASSYDGGAYEQYF. The CDR3 DNA reads as TGTGCCAGCAGTTACGATGGGGGTGCCTACGAGCAGTACTTC.

In regard to this clonotype: A read error is possible here, since a much larger clone lies one base away. The rearrangement uses TRBV28 and TRBJ2-7; either TRBD1 or TRBD2 may fit D (6 bases each). This CDR3 has 15 amino acids. CDR1 and CDR2 (germline): MDHEN, SYDVKM. CDR3 amino acids: CASSPRGPRTYERYF. The CDR3 bases are TGTGCCAGCAGCCCTCGGGGGCCTCGGACCTACGAGCGGTACTTC.

The V and J genes are TRBV5-6 and TRBJ1-1; the D gene is possibly TRBD1 (6 bases). Germline V gene data show CDR1 as SGHDT and CDR2 as YYEEEE. This CDR3 comprises 20 residues. V lost 4 bases, J lost 5 bases, and 33 bases lay in between. The chain's CDR3 is CASSRGPFSPGGAARTEAFF. The CDR3 DNA reads TGTGCCAGCAGCCGCGGCCCGTTTAGTCCGGGGGGCGCGGCCAGAACTGAAGCTTTCTTT.

V gene TRBV18 combines with J gene TRBJ2-5, with D maybe TRBD1 (6 bases). This CDR3 comprises 13 residues. The germline gives CDR1 KGHSH, CDR2 LQKENI. V was clipped by 4 bases and J by 5 bases, with 11 bases between them. CDR3 amino acids: CASSRDQGETQYF. In nucleotides, the CDR3 is TGTGCCAGCTCACGAGACCAGGGGGAGACCCAGTACTTC.

This sequence joins TRBV15 and TRBJ2-1, with 13 bases that match TRBD2. Germline trimming cut 9 bases from V and 5 bases from J; bases unmatched to any gene: 4. Germline CDR1 LNHNV, CDR2 YYDKDF (reference sequence). The CDR3 runs 14 residues. The CDR3 DNA reads TGTGCCACGAGGGGGACTAGCGGGAACAATGAGCAGTTCTTC. This translates into CATRGTSGNNEQFF.

Only a few counts were recorded for this clonotype. The chain combines TRBV25-1 with TRBJ2-2; maybe TRBD1 (6 bases). CDR1 and CDR2 (germline): MGHDK, SYGVNS. Trimming stripped 3 bases from V and 7 bases from J, with 9 bases between. The CDR3 is made up of 13 amino acids. CDR3 sequence reads: CASSDQGNGELFF. The DNA for the CDR3 is TGTGCCAGCAGTGACCAGGGGAACGGGGAGCTGTTTTTT.

Many counts were recorded for this clonotype. V gene TRBV18 combines with J gene TRBJ2-7, with TRBD2 as a possible D gene (6 bases). The CDR3 is 16 residues long. V was clipped by 3 bases and J by 2 bases, with 17 bases between them. Looked up from germline, CDR1 is KGHSH and CDR2 is LQKENI. The CDR3 coding sequence is TGTGCCAGCTCACCCCGTGTCGGGAGAAAAACCTACGAGCAGTACTTC. Encoded protein: CASSPRVGRKTYEQYF.

This clonotype was found a few times. CDR3 in DNA: TGTGCCAGCAGCCTTGAAAAGACAGGGGGCGTACCGAACACCGGGGAGCTGTTTTTT. Encoded protein: CASSLEKTGGVPNTGELFF. The chain is built from TRBV7-9 and TRBJ2-2; 10 positions agree with TRBD1. V lost 5 bases, J lost 0 bases, and 12 bases stayed unmatched. Germline loops: CDR1 SEHNR, CDR2 FQNEAQ (reference sequence). CDR3 length equals 19 residues. Based on the CDR3 plus reference TRBV7-9 and TRBJ2-2, the full variable domain is DTGVSQNPRHKITKRGQNVTFRCDPISEHNRLYWYRQTLGQGPEFLTYFQNEAQLEKSRLLSDRFSAERPKGSFSTLEIQRTEQGDSAMYLCASSLEKTGGVPNTGELFFGEGSRLTVL.

The chain employs TRBV5-1 and TRBJ2-7, with 8 bases that match TRBD2. The length of the CDR3 is 15 residues. V shed 4 bases, J shed 7 bases, and the junction held 13 bases outside the gene matches. Germline loops: CDR1 SGHRS, CDR2 YFSETQ. CDR3 nucleotide sequence: TGCGCCAGCAGCGTAACCGGGACTAGGTTGGGGGAGCAGTACTTC. Translated: CASSVTGTRLGEQYF.

The J gene is TRBJ2-1, the V gene TRBV6-1; possibly TRBD2 for D (6 bases). The CDR3 has 16 residues. Trimming stripped 6 bases from V and 8 bases from J, with 23 bases between. Germline CDR1 MNHNS, CDR2 SASEGT. The CDR3 nucleotides read TGTGCCAGCAGCCTGGGACTCTTCGCGTTTGGCGATGAGCAGTTCTTC. Protein product: CASSLGLFAFGDEQFF.

V usage is TRBV24-1 and J usage is TRBJ2-1, with D perhaps matching TRBD1 (6 bases). CDR3 length: 13 residues. From germline, CDR1 is KGHDR and CDR2 SFDVKD. V was shortened by 2 bases and J by 7 bases, with 8 bases between the two germline ends. Here the CDR3 reads CATSDSGENEQFF. The CDR3 DNA sequence: TGTGCCACCAGTGATTCAGGGGAAAATGAGCAGTTCTTC.

This clonotype appeared a few times. The chain has TRBV5-6 and TRBJ2-2, with D perhaps TRBD2 (5 bases). Trimming removed 0 bases at V and 4 bases at J, with 10 bases between. Germline CDR1 and CDR2: SGHDT and YYEEEE. This CDR3 is 15 amino acids long. Here the CDR3 DNA reads TGTGCCAGCAGCTTGGCCGCTAGCAGCACCGGGGAGCTGTTTTTT. Residues: CASSLAASSTGELFF.

This clonotype was recorded at least ten times. The chain combines TRBV5-1 with TRBJ2-5; D ambiguous. V lost 4 bases and J lost 2, with 12 bases in between. Germline CDR1 and CDR2: SGHRS and YFSETQ. The CDR3 extends over 14 amino acids. The CDR3 loop reads CASSLLTSQETQYF. In DNA, the CDR3 is TGCGCCAGCAGCCTACTAACGAGTCAAGAGACCCAGTACTTC.

In this sample, this clonotype turned up a few times. The chain couples TRBV19 to TRBJ1-5; D remains unclear. Trimming took off 3 bases at V and 0 bases at J, with 9 bases between the two ends. The CDR3 covers 15 residues. The germline V gene encodes CDR1 LNHDA and CDR2 SQIVND (reference sequence). CDR3 loop: CASSIGRISNQPQHF. The CDR3 DNA follows: TGTGCCAGTAGTATTGGCCGCATTAGCAATCAGCCCCAGCATTTT.

This chain links TRBV19 with TRBJ2-7; D is uncertain. V was shortened by 2 bases and J by 0 bases, with 5 bases between the two germline ends. This CDR3 comprises 13 residues. Germline CDR1 and CDR2: LNHDA and SQIVND (reference sequence). CDR3 sequence: CASSIYLSYEQYF. CDR3 DNA: TGTGCCAGTAGTATATACCTCTCCTACGAGCAGTACTTC.

This clonotype occurred many times. The chain couples TRBV7-9 to TRBJ2-1, with D perhaps matching TRBD2 (6 bases). Germline loops: CDR1 SEHNR, CDR2 FQNEAQ (reference sequence). The V end lost 3 bases, the J end lost 10 bases, and 19 bases lay between the germline ends. This CDR3 contains 15 residues. In DNA, the CDR3 is TGTGCCAGCAGCTTTGACCGTGGGGGGTTCTGGGAGCAGTTCTTC. Translated: CASSFDRGGFWEQFF.

This clonotype was detected many times. V gene TRBV4-1 combines with J gene TRBJ2-2, with D unclear. V was trimmed by 3 bases and J by 4 bases, leaving 6 bases between them. The CDR3 covers 13 residues. Germline V gives CDR1 MGHRA, CDR2 YSYEKL. The CDR3 is CASSHAFTGELFF. The CDR3 bases are TGCGCCAGCAGCCACGCCTTCACCGGGGAGCTGTTTTTT.

The chain has TRBV7-8 and TRBJ1-4; unclear D gene. CDR1 is SGHVS and CDR2 is FQNEAQ in the germline V gene. This CDR3 is built from 15 residues. The V and J ends lost 2 bases and 0 bases respectively, with 7 bases between them. The CDR3 reads CASSLSVATNEKLFF. The CDR3 DNA is TGTGCCAGCAGCTTATCGGTTGCAACTAATGAAAAACTGTTTTTT.